The T cell receptor (beta chain) described here comes from a study of blood T cells in healthy people across ages. This clonotype was seen only once. One end of the junction is discordant with germline, which a read error may explain. Then a second PCR, running roughly 7 to 11 cycles, was carried out with a sample-barcoded 5' primer and a J-beta primer mix. Sequencing of every sample gave 2.5 million or more CDR3-containing paired-end reads. TCRdb redid the calling of the 5' RACE reads with MiXCR, one entry per CDR3 protein. The sample consists of some 1,800,000 distinct CDR3 sequences, about two fifths of them appearing once. Donor samples were obtained from healthy Caucasian individuals from Russia, aged about 6 to 90. Samples each yielded at least 5 micrograms of total RNA. Per germline, CDR1 SGHTA and CDR2 FQGNSA. CDR3 size: 13 residues.

The source of this sequence is a human donor in good health. The rearrangement links TRBV7-2 to TRBJ2-3; D may be TRBD2 (5 bases). Material: blood. As DNA, the CDR3 is TGTGCCGGCAGCTTAGCGACGGCAGATACGCAGTATTTT. Amino acids: CAGSLATADTQYF.